One and the same sample provided the 3 T cell receptor beta chains below, sequenced in a study of blood T cell repertoires in COVID-19. Sequencing used immunoSEQ multiplex PCR; TCRdb keeps in-frame clones, though not all of them. Of approximately 220,000 clones listed, 70% to 90% were seen once; the top ten hold around 3%. Sequenced sample: peripheral blood. The origin of the receptors is a man between 60 and 75 years old with acute or convalescent COVID-19.

The chain uses TRBV5-6 and TRBJ1-5; possibly TRBD1 for D (5 bases). Trimming removed 3 bases from V and 9 bases from J, with 13 bases in between. Per germline, CDR1 SGHDT and CDR2 YYEEEE. This CDR3 is built from 13 residues. In DNA form, the CDR3 reads TGTGCCAGCAGCTCGGCCCTGGGGGGGCCCCAGCATTTT. Amino acids: CASSSALGGPQHF.

This chain uses TRBV6-2 or TRBV6-3 with TRBJ2-3; D possibly corresponds to TRBD2 (5 bases). V lost 5 bases and J lost 1, with 10 bases in between. There are 14 residues in the CDR3. Germline-derived CDR1 and CDR2 are MNHEY and SVGEGT. The CDR3 DNA reads TGTGCCAGCAGTAACCGGGGAGGCACAGATACGCAGTATTTT. Residues: CASSNRGGTDTQYF.

The V and J genes are TRBV29-1 and TRBJ2-7; perhaps TRBD2 as D (6 bases). The CDR3 consists of 10 residues. The ends were cut back, 6 bases at V and 3 bases at J, with 6 bases in the middle. Per the germline V gene, CDR1 is SQVTM and CDR2 is ANQGSEA. CDR3 DNA: TGCAGCGTGGGGGGCTACGAGCAGTACTTC. Translation: CSVGGYEQYF.